The 6 T cell receptor beta chains in this list originate from one sample, sequenced in a study of control samples from healthy donors and cancer patients. Assay: immunoSEQ multiplex PCR; the TCRdb copy retains only in-frame clones and omits some. The repertoire holds 40,000 to 55,000 clones, approximately 89% seen once, with roughly 1.6% in the top ten. The sequencing input was PBMCs. These TCRs come from a man aged 40-50 years with colorectal cancer.

The count of this clone is one. This chain links TRBV10-1 with TRBJ2-2; TRBD1 matches 7 bases. The CDR3 consists of 15 residues. The J segment lost 1 base and the V segment lost 9 bases, leaving 8 bases of the junction unmatched. Germline CDR1 and CDR2: WNHNN and SYGVQD (reference sequence). CDR3 sequence: CASSSRDRNTGELFF. The CDR3 DNA reads as TGCGCCAGTTCGTCCCGGGACAGGAACACCGGGGAGCTGTTTTTT.

The chain recombines TRBV4-1 with TRBJ1-6; 8 positions match TRBD1. The CDR3 runs 18 residues. Looked up from germline, CDR1 is MGHRA and CDR2 is YSYEKL. With V trimmed by 3 bases and J by 3 bases, 10 bases remained unmatched. The CDR3 here is CASSHRWTGPYYNSPLHF. CDR3 DNA sequence: TGCGCCAGCAGCCACAGGTGGACAGGGCCATACTATAATTCACCCCTCCACTTT.

The rearrangement joins TRBV10-3 to TRBJ2-7, with 10 bases fitting TRBD2. J gave up 4 bases and V 2 bases, and 2 bases lay outside the gene matches. CDR1 ENHRY and CDR2 SYGVKD come from the germline V gene. There are 14 residues in the CDR3. This CDR3 reads CAISETAGGYEQYF. CDR3 DNA: TGTGCCATCAGTGAGACAGCGGGAGGGTACGAGCAGTACTTC.

This clone was found a few times. The gene calls are TRBV9 and TRBJ1-3; TRBD1 is a possible D gene (6 bases). Germline-derived CDR1 and CDR2 are SGDLS and YYNGEE. V was pared by 3 bases and J by 2 bases, with 12 bases between. The CDR3 runs to 15 residues. CDR3 in DNA: TGTGCCAGCAGCGGATACAGGGAGGCTGGAAACACCATATATTTT. This encodes CASSGYREAGNTIYF.

The J gene is TRBJ2-7, the V gene TRBV6-2 or TRBV6-3; a weak D match, TRBD2 (5 bases). V lost 5 bases to trimming and J lost 1 base, with 9 bases between them. This CDR3 comprises 13 residues. CDR1 is MNHEY, CDR2 SVGEGT, per germline. CDR3 protein: CASSTGWSYEQYF. In DNA, the CDR3 is TGTGCCAGCAGTACGGGGTGGTCCTACGAGCAGTACTTC.

This clone was detected once. The gene calls are TRBV5-1 and TRBJ1-6, with a possible D match to TRBD1 (6 bases). Germline V gene sequence: CDR1 SGHRS, CDR2 YFSETQ. Trimming pared 0 bases from V and 15 bases from J, leaving 16 bases between. This CDR3 is built from 14 residues. CDR3 region: CASSLAGDNTLLHF. For the CDR3, the DNA is TGCGCCAGCAGCTTGGCTGGGGACAACACTCTCCTCCACTTT.